This entry concerns a single T cell receptor (beta chain). Germline CDR1 SGHAT, CDR2 FQNNGV. There are 13 residues in the CDR3. V shed 0 bases and J shed 6 bases, with 9 bases lying between them. The protocol was immunoSEQ multiplex PCR, while the TCRdb copy is restricted to in-frame clones and leaves out a portion. There are tens of thousands of clones in the sample; more than 70% occur only once, and under 0.6% lies in the top ten. The data were obtained in a study of OX40 agonist ivuxolimab in advanced cancers. At the level of the study: Participants averaged 60 years of age (range roughly 23 to 85) and were 82.7% male.

This chain uses TRBV11-2 with TRBJ2-7, with no clear D. This specimen consisted of CD4+ or CD8+ T cells sorted from blood, obtained in a trial of the OX40 agonist ivuxolimab. This TCR was sampled from an adult with an advanced solid tumor such as melanoma, head and neck, liver or kidney cancer. CDR3 sequence reads: CASSLDVVGEQYF. The CDR3 region has the DNA TGTGCCAGCAGCTTAGATGTAGTGGGCGAGCAGTACTTC.